These 27 T cell receptor beta chains originate from one sample sequenced in a study of CD8 T cell repertoires and HIV-1 epitope variants. The protocol was immunoSEQ multiplex PCR, while the TCRdb copy is restricted to in-frame clones and leaves out a portion. The table has 4,000 to 6,500 clones, approximately 65% seen once; the top ten hold roughly 45%. Their target antigens are unknown. Material: cultured CD8+ T cells derived from PBMCs. The receptor set was obtained from a male donor with HIV.

The J gene is TRBJ1-5, the V gene TRBV5-1; 8 bases are shared with TRBD1. The germline gives CDR1 SGHRS, CDR2 YFSETQ. Germline trimming cut 4 bases from V and 4 bases from J; bases unmatched to any gene: 4. The CDR3 covers 14 residues. This CDR3 reads CASSATGVNQPQHF. The CDR3 DNA reads as TGCGCCAGCAGCGCGACAGGGGTGAATCAGCCCCAGCATTTT.

This chain links TRBV27 with TRBJ2-3; D is unresolved. CDR3 size: 20 residues. Germline V gives CDR1 MNHEY, CDR2 SMNVEV (reference sequence). Trimming took off 3 bases at V and 5 bases at J, with 30 bases between the two ends. The DNA of the CDR3 is TGTGCCAGCAGTTTCCTATTCCAGTCCGATGTGGTTTCCCAGCAAGATACGCAGTATTTT. This sequence encodes CASSFLFQSDVVSQQDTQYF.

This clone was detected only a few times. The chain carries TRBV25-1 and TRBJ1-2, with no clear D. Germline assignment: CDR1 MGHDK and CDR2 SYGVNS. The CDR3 consists of 12 residues. V was shortened by 4 bases and J by 8 bases, with 11 bases between the two germline ends. The chain's CDR3 is CASSVHMGGYTF. The CDR3 coding sequence is TGTGCCAGCAGTGTCCATATGGGAGGCTACACCTTC.

V gene TRBV7-9 combines with J gene TRBJ2-7; 11 bases are a match to TRBD2. Germline CDR1 and CDR2: SEHNR and FQNEAQ (reference sequence). V was pared by 5 bases and J by 2 bases, with 5 bases of the junction left unmatched. This CDR3 has 15 residues. This CDR3 reads CASSPTSGSPYEQYF. The CDR3 coding sequence is TGTGCCAGCAGCCCAACTAGCGGGAGTCCCTACGAGCAGTACTTC.

This clone was detected a few times. The chain carries TRBV6-5 and TRBJ1-1; D is possibly TRBD1 (6 bases). From germline, CDR1 is MNHEY and CDR2 SVGAGI. With 0 bases removed from V and 4 bases from J, the gap between germline ends came to 12 bases. The CDR3 loop spans 15 amino acids. This CDR3 reads CASSYSDSSVTEAFF. The CDR3 DNA follows: TGTGCCAGCAGTTACTCGGACAGTTCGGTCACTGAAGCTTTCTTT.

This chain links TRBV9 with TRBJ1-3; D is possibly TRBD1 (6 bases). V lost 3 bases to trimming and J lost 5 bases, with 6 bases between them. The germline gives CDR1 SGDLS, CDR2 YYNGEE. The CDR3 sequence is 12 residues long. This chain's CDR3 is CASSGDRNTIYF. The DNA for the CDR3 is TGTGCCAGCAGCGGGGACAGAAACACCATATATTTT.

The chain couples TRBV2 to TRBJ2-2; a weak D match, TRBD1 (5 bases). Trimming removed 3 bases at V and 5 bases at J, with 7 bases between. The CDR3 sequence is 13 residues long. Germline CDR1 is SNHLY and CDR2 is FYNNEI. The CDR3 DNA follows: TGTGCCAGCAGTGACAGGGCTACCGGGGAGCTGTTTTTT. It encodes CASSDRATGELFF.

V usage is TRBV7-8 and J usage is TRBJ2-1; D gene ambiguous. The CDR3 loop spans 13 amino acids. Germline V gene data show CDR1 as SGHVS and CDR2 as FQNEAQ. V was trimmed by 5 bases and J by 6 bases, leaving 11 bases between them. The CDR3 loop reads CASSPRYVNEQFF. As DNA, the CDR3 is TGTGCCAGCAGCCCCCGATATGTCAATGAGCAGTTCTTC.

This sequence joins TRBV9 and TRBJ2-1; 11 nucleotides agree with TRBD2. Losses at the gene ends were 2 bases for V and 8 bases for J; bases not matched to a gene: 6. This CDR3 has 15 amino acids. Per the germline V gene, CDR1 is SGDLS and CDR2 is YYNGEE. The DNA of the CDR3 is TGTGCCAGCAGCGTTTTAGCGGGGGGGCCCTATGAGCAGTTCTTC. As protein: CASSVLAGGPYEQFF. The whole variable domain, remainder taken from reference TRBV9 and TRBJ2-1, is DSGVTQTPKHLITATGQRVTLRCSPRSGDLSVYWYQQSLDQGLQFLIQYYNGEERAKGNILERFSAQQFPDLHSELNLSSLELGDSALYFCASSVLAGGPYEQFFGPGTRLTVL.

The V gene is TRBV7-9, the J gene TRBJ2-7; D remains ambiguous. The V gene's germline CDR1 is SEHNR and CDR2 FQNEAQ (reference sequence). CDR3 length: 11 residues. The germline V and J ends were trimmed by 6 bases and 5 bases, with 8 bases remaining between them. The CDR3 is CASRRLHEQYF. The CDR3 coding sequence is TGTGCCAGCAGAAGGTTGCACGAGCAGTACTTC.

The sample holds one count of this clone. The V and J genes are TRBV6-6 and TRBJ1-4; maybe TRBD1 (5 bases). Germline CDR1 reads MNHNY; CDR2 reads SVGAGI (reference sequence). CDR3 length: 14 amino acids. V was trimmed by 2 bases and J by 8 bases, leaving 12 bases between them. The CDR3 protein is CASSYVQGGEKLFF. For the CDR3, the DNA is TGTGCCAGCAGTTACGTCCAGGGAGGGGAAAAACTGTTTTTT.

In nucleotides, the CDR3 is TGTGCCAGCAGCGTATCTAGCGGAGAGGGGGCAGATACGCAGTATTTT. Its translation is CASSVSSGEGADTQYF. The chain has TRBV9 and TRBJ2-3, with D possibly being TRBD2 (7 bases). The V gene's germline CDR1 is SGDLS and CDR2 YYNGEE. V shed 1 base and J shed 4 bases, with 16 bases lying between them. The CDR3 is 16 amino acids.

The gene calls are TRBV9 and TRBJ2-1; TRBD2 matches at 9 bases. Germline CDR1 SGDLS, CDR2 YYNGEE. J lost 0 bases, V lost 0 bases, and 7 bases had no gene match. This CDR3 is built from 18 residues. The CDR3 loop reads CASSVAVAGGSSYNEQFF. DNA of the CDR3: TGTGCCAGCAGCGTAGCTGTGGCGGGGGGGAGCTCCTACAATGAGCAGTTCTTC.

The gene calls are TRBV18 and TRBJ2-1; 10 nucleotides match TRBD2. Per germline, CDR1 KGHSH and CDR2 LQKENI. With 2 bases clipped from V and 1 base from J, the junction kept 5 bases outside the gene matches. The CDR3 totals 17 residues. The CDR3 bases are TGTGCCAGCTCACCAGGACTAGCGGAGTCTTCCTACAATGAGCAGTTCTTC. Translation gives CASSPGLAESSYNEQFF.

This clone occurred a few times. The chain is built from TRBV5-6 and TRBJ1-1; D gene ambiguous. Looked up from germline, CDR1 is SGHDT and CDR2 is YYEEEE. The CDR3 has 12 amino acids. V was cut by 1 base and J by 0 bases, with 1 base left in between. For the CDR3, the DNA is TGTGCCAGCAGCTTGATGAACACTGAAGCTTTCTTT. Amino acids: CASSLMNTEAFF. Supplemented by reference TRBV5-6 and TRBJ1-1, the full variable domain reads DAGVTQSPTHLIKTRGQQVTLRCSPKSGHDTVSWYQQALGQGPQFIFQYYEEEERQRGNFPDRFSGHQFPNYSSELNVNALLLGDSALYLCASSLMNTEAFFGQGTRLTVV.

The V gene is TRBV18, the J gene TRBJ1-3; TRBD1 matches at 7 bases. Germline lookup yields CDR1 KGHSH and CDR2 LQKENI. Germline trimming cut 3 bases from V and 7 bases from J; bases unmatched to any gene: 9. This CDR3 has 15 residues. The CDR3 sequence is CASSPRDSRENTIYF. DNA for the CDR3: TGTGCCAGCTCACCTCGGGACAGTCGAGAGAACACCATATATTTT.

The chain has TRBV6-6 and TRBJ1-5; D possibly corresponds to TRBD1 (5 bases). Per germline, CDR1 MNHNY and CDR2 SVGAGI (reference sequence). The CDR3 contains 12 residues. The V end was cut by 6 bases, the J end by 7 bases, with 10 bases between. CDR3 region: CASSPGGQPQHF. For the CDR3, the DNA is TGTGCCAGCAGCCCGGGGGGGCAGCCCCAGCATTTT.

This sequence joins TRBV30 and TRBJ2-3, with TRBD1 matching over 8 bases. The CDR3 totals 13 residues. V was clipped by 2 bases and J by 4 bases; unmatched bases: 2. Germline V lookup: CDR1 GTSNPN, CDR2 SVGIG (reference sequence). The CDR3 region is CAWSRQGPDTQYF. DNA for the CDR3: TGTGCCTGGAGTCGACAGGGGCCAGATACGCAGTATTTT.

This clone was seen just once. The chain has TRBV6-5 and TRBJ2-1; 7 nucleotides align to TRBD2. After removal of 6 bases from V and 4 bases from J, the junction contained 9 bases not matched to a gene. Germline lookup yields CDR1 MNHEY and CDR2 SVGAGI. The CDR3 spans 15 residues. CDR3 protein: CASSPGTTAYNEQFF. The CDR3 DNA follows: TGTGCCAGCAGCCCCGGGACTACGGCTTACAATGAGCAGTTCTTC.

This clone was detected once. The chain employs TRBV13 and TRBJ2-1; 7 bases are shared with TRBD1. This CDR3 comprises 16 residues. Germline-derived CDR1 and CDR2 are PRHDT and FYEKMQ (reference sequence). J gave up 4 bases and V 1 base, and 7 bases lay outside the gene matches. The CDR3 reads CASSLAVTGPYNEQFF. DNA of the CDR3: TGTGCCAGCAGCTTAGCGGTGACAGGGCCTTACAATGAGCAGTTCTTC.

This clone was recorded only once. The chain uses TRBV7-8 and TRBJ2-7; no reliable D call. V lost 3 bases and J 0 bases, leaving 6 bases between the germline ends. The CDR3 spans 13 residues. The germline CDR1 and CDR2 sequences are SGHVS and FQNEAQ. In DNA, the CDR3 is TGTGCCAGCAGCTTGGGGTTCTCCTACGAGCAGTACTTC. It is translated as CASSLGFSYEQYF.

The V call is TRBV6-5, the J call TRBJ2-1; TRBD1 might be the D (6 bases). Trimming cost V 5 bases and J 4 bases, with 12 bases left between them. The CDR3 has 14 residues. Germline V gene sequence: CDR1 MNHEY, CDR2 SVGAGI. The CDR3 loop is CASSVQGSYNEQFF. For the CDR3, the DNA is TGTGCCAGCAGTGTCCAGGGGTCTTACAATGAGCAGTTCTTC.

The chain is built from TRBV11-3 and TRBJ2-3; no reliable D call. The CDR3 covers 12 residues. V lost 6 bases and J 4 bases, leaving 8 bases between the germline ends. Germline V gene sequence: CDR1 SGHNT, CDR2 YENEEA. CDR3 loop: CASSFRADTQYF. Here the CDR3 DNA reads TGTGCCAGCAGTTTCCGAGCAGATACGCAGTATTTT. Filled out from reference TRBV11-3 and TRBJ2-3, the complete variable domain reads EAGVVQSPRYKIIEKKQPVAFWCNPISGHNTLYWYLQNLGQGPELLIRYENEEAVDDSQLPKDRFSAERLKGVDSTLKIQPAELGDSAVYLCASSFRADTQYFGPGTRLTVL.

This clone has just a few counts. This sequence joins TRBV7-1 and TRBJ2-7; the match to TRBD1 covers 7 bases. TRBV7-1 is an ORF, and what it does is uncertain. The trim removed 4 bases at V and 7 bases at J, leaving 10 bases unmatched. The CDR3 length is 14 residues. CDR3 region: CASSLGQYLREQYF. For the CDR3, the DNA is TGTGCCAGCAGCTTGGGACAGTACCTTCGTGAGCAGTACTTC.

This chain's CDR3 is CASRKDSNVGIQYF. In DNA, the CDR3 is TGTGCCAGCAGAAAGGACAGCAACGTGGGCATTCAGTACTTC. This chain links TRBV6-5 with TRBJ2-4; tentative D call: TRBD1 (6 bases). The CDR3 covers 14 residues. Germline V gene sequence: CDR1 MNHEY, CDR2 SVGAGI. The ends were cut back, 6 bases at V and 9 bases at J, with 18 bases in the middle.

Worth noting for this clone: At one end, the junction sequence differs from germline, possibly due to a read error. The J gene is TRBJ1-5, the V gene TRBV6-5; 7 nucleotides line up with TRBD1. This CDR3 has 13 residues. CDR1 and CDR2 (germline): MNHEY, SVGAGI. CDR3 in DNA: TGTGCCAGCAGTTACCAGGGACAGCCCAACCCAGCATTT. It codes for CASSYQGQPNPAF.

This chain joins TRBV5-6 and TRBJ1-3; 8 nucleotides line up with TRBD1. Germline loops: CDR1 SGHDT, CDR2 YYEEEE. The V and J ends lost 4 bases and 1 base, in that order; junction bases with no gene match: 4. This CDR3 has 15 amino acids. The CDR3 protein is CASSGGQASGNTIYF. The CDR3, as DNA: TGTGCCAGCAGCGGGGGACAGGCTTCTGGAAACACCATATATTTT. Looking up the rest from reference TRBV5-6 and TRBJ1-3 gives the full variable domain: DAGVTQSPTHLIKTRGQQVTLRCSPKSGHDTVSWYQQALGQGPQFIFQYYEEEERQRGNFPDRFSGHQFPNYSSELNVNALLLGDSALYLCASSGGQASGNTIYFGEGSWLTVV.